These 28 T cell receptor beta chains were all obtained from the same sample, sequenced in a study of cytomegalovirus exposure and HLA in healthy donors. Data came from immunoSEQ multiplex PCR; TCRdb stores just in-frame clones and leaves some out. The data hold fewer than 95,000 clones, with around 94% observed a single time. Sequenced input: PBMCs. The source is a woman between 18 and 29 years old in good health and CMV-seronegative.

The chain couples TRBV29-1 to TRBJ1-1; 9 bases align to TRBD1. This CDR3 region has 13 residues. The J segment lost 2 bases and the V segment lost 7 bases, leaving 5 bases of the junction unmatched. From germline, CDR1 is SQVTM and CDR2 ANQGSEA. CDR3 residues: CSAQQGANTEAFF. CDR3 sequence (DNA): TGCAGCGCGCAACAGGGGGCCAACACTGAAGCTTTCTTT.

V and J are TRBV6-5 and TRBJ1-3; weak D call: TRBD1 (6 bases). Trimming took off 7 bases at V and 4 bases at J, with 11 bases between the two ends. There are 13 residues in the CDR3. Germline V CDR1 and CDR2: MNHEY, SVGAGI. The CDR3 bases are TGTGCCAGCAAGGCAGGGGACGGAAACACCATATATTTT. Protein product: CASKAGDGNTIYF.

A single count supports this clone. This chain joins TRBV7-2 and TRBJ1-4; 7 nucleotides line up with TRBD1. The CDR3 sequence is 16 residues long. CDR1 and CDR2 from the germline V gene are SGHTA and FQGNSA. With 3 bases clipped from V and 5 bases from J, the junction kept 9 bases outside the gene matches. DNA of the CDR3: TGTGCCAGCAGCTTTCAATCGACAGGGTCAAATGAAAAACTGTTTTTT. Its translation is CASSFQSTGSNEKLFF.

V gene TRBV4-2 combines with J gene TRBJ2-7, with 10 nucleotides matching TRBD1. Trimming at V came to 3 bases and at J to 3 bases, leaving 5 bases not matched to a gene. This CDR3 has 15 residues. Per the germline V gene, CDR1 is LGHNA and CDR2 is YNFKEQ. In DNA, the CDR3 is TGTGCCAGCAGCCAGCTGACAGGGGGCGTCTACGAGCAGTACTTC. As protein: CASSQLTGGVYEQYF.

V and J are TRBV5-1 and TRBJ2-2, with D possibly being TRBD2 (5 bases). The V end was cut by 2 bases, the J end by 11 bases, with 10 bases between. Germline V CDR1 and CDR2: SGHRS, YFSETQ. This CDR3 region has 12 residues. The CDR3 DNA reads TGCGCCAGCAGCTTATCGGGGAGTGAGCTGTTTTTT. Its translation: CASSLSGSELFF.

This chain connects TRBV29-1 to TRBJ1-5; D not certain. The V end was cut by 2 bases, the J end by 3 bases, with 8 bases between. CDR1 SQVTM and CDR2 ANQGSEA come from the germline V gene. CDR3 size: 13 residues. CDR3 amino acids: CSVETSPNQPQHF. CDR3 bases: TGCAGCGTTGAAACGAGCCCCAATCAGCCCCAGCATTTT. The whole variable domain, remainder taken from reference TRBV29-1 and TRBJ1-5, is SAVISQKPSRDICQRGTSLTIQCQVDSQVTMMFWYRQQPGQSLTLIATANQGSEATYESGFVIDKFPISRPNLTFSTLTVSNMSPEDSSIYLCSVETSPNQPQHFGDGTRLSIL.

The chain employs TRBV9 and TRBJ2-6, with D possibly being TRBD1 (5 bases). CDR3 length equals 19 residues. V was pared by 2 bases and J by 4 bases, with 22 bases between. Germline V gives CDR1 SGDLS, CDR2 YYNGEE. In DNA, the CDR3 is TGTGCCAGCAGCGTTTCTAACCTCCTACAGGTGCGAGGGGCCAACGTCCTGACTTTC. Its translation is CASSVSNLLQVRGANVLTF.

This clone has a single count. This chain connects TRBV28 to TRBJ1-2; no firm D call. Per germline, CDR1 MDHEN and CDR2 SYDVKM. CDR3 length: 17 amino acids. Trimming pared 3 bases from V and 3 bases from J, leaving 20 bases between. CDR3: CASSFERFGVLYYGYTF. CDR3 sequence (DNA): TGTGCCAGCAGTTTCGAACGGTTCGGAGTTCTTTACTATGGCTACACCTTC.

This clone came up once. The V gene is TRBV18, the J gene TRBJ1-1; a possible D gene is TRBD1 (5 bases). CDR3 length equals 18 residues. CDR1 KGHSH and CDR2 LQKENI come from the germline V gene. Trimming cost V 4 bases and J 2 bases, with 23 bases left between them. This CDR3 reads CASSRQQYRGLVNTEAFF. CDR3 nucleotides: TGTGCCAGCTCACGCCAGCAATATCGGGGGTTGGTAAACACTGAAGCTTTCTTT. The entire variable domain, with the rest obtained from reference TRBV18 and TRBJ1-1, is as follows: NAGVMQNPRHLVRRRGQEARLRCSPMKGHSHVYWYRQLPEEGLKFMVYLQKENIIDESGMPKERFSAEFPKEGPSILRIQQVVRGDSAAYFCASSRQQYRGLVNTEAFFGQGTRLTVV.

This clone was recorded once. The CDR3 DNA follows: TGTGCCAGTACTGGCTTGTCTAACTATGGCTACACCTTC. Encoded protein: CASTGLSNYGYTF. V gene TRBV19 combines with J gene TRBJ1-2, with D uncertain. Trimming removed 7 bases from V and 0 bases from J, with 9 bases in between. CDR3 length: 13 amino acids. Germline values: CDR1 LNHDA, CDR2 SQIVND (reference sequence).

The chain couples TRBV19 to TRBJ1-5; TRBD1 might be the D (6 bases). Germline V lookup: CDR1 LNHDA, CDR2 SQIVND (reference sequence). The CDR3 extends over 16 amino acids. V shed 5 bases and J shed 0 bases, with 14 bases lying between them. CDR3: CASSGQGLYSNQPQHF. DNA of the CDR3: TGTGCCAGTAGTGGGCAGGGGCTATATAGCAATCAGCCCCAGCATTTT.

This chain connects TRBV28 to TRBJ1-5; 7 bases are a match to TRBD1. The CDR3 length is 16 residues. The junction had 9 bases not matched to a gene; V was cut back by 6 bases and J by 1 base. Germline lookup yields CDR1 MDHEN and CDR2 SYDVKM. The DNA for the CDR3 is TGTGCCAGCAGGACCCGACAGGGTAACAGCAATCAGCCCCAGCATTTT. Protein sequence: CASRTRQGNSNQPQHF.

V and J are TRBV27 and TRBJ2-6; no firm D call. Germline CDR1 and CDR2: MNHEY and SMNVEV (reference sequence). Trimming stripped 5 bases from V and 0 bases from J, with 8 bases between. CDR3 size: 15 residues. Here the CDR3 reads CASSLLSSGANVLTF. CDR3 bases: TGTGCCAGCAGTCTGCTAAGCTCTGGGGCCAACGTCCTGACTTTC.

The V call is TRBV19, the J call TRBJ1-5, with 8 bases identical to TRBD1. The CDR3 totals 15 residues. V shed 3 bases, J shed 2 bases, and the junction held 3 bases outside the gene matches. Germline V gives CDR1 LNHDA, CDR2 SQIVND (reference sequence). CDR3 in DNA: TGTGCCAGTAGTATGGGACAGGCTGGCAATCAGCCCCAGCATTTT. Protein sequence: CASSMGQAGNQPQHF.

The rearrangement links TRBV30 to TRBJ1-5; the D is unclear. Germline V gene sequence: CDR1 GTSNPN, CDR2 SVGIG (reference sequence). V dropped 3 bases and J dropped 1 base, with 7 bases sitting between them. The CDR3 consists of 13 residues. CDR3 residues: CAWSPESNQPQHF. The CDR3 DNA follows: TGTGCCTGGAGCCCGGAGAGCAATCAGCCCCAGCATTTT. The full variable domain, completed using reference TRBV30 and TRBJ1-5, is SQTIHQWPATLVQPVGSPLSLECTVEGTSNPNLYWYRQAAGRGLQLLFYSVGIGQISSEVPQNLSASRPQDRQFILSSKKLLLSDSGFYLCAWSPESNQPQHFGDGTRLSIL.

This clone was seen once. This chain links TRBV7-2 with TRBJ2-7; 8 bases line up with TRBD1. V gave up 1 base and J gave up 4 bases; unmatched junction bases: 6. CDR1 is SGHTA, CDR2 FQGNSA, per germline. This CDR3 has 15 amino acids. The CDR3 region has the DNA TGTGCCAGCAGCTTAGGAACTCAGGGGGCGTACGAGCAGTACTTC. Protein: CASSLGTQGAYEQYF.

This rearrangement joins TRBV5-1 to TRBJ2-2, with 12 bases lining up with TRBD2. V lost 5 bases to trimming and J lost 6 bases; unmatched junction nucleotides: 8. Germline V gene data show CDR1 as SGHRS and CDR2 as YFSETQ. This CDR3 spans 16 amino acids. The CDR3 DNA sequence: TGCGCCAGCAGTCTAGCGGGGGGGATAACCTCCGGGGAGCTGTTTTTT. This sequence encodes CASSLAGGITSGELFF.

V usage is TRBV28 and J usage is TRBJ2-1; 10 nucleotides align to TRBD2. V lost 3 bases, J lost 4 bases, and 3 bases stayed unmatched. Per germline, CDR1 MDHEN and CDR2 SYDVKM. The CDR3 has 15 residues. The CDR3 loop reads CASSFISGGYNEQFF. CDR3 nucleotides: TGTGCCAGCAGTTTTATTAGCGGGGGGTACAATGAGCAGTTCTTC.

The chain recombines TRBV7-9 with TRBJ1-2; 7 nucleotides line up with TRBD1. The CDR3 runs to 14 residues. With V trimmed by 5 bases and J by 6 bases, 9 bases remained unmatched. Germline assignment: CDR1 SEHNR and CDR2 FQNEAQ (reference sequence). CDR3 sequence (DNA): TGTGCCAGCAGCCAAATACAGGGGAAGCATGGCTACACCTTC. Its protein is CASSQIQGKHGYTF.

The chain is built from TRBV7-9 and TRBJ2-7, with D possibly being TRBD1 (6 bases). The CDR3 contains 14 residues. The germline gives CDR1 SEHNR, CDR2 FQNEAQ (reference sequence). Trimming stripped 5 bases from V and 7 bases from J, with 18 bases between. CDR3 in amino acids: CASSPKSRGGEQYF. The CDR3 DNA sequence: TGTGCCAGCAGCCCAAAATCCAGGGGTGGGGAGCAGTACTTC.

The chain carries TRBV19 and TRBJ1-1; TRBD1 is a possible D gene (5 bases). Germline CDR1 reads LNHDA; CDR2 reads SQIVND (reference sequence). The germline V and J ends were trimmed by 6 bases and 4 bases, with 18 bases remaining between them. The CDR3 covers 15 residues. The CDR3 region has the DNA TGTGCCAGTAGCCCCTACCAGGGCCTGGCCACTGAAGCTTTCTTT. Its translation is CASSPYQGLATEAFF.

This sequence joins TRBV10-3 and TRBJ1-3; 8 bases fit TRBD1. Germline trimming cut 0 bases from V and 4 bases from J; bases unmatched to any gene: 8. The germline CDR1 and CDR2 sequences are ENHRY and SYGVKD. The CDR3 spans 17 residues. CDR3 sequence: CAISESPGQGRGNTIYF. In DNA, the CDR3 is TGTGCCATCAGTGAGTCTCCCGGACAGGGAAGAGGAAACACCATATATTTT.

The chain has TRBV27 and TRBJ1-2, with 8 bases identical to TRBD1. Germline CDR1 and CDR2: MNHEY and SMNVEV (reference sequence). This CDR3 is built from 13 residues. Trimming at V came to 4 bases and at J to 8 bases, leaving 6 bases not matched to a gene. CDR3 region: CASSSTGGRGYTF. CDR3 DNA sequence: TGTGCCAGCAGTTCTACAGGGGGTAGGGGCTACACCTTC.

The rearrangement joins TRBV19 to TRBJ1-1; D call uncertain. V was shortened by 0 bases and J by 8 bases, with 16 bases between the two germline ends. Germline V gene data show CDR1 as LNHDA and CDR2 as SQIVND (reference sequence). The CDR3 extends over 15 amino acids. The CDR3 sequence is CASSIDLETREEAFF. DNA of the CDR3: TGTGCCAGTAGTATAGATCTGGAGACTCGAGAAGAAGCTTTCTTT. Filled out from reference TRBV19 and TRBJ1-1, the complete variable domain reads DGGITQSPKYLFRKEGQNVTLSCEQNLNHDAMYWYRQDPGQGLRLIYYSQIVNDFQKGDIAEGYSVSREKKESFPLTVTSAQKNPTAFYLCASSIDLETREEAFFGQGTRLTVV.

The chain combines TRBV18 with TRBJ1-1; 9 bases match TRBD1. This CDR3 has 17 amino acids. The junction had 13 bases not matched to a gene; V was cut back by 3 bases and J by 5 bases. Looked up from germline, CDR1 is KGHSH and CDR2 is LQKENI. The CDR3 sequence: CASSPKNRGQRSTEAFF. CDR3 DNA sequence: TGTGCCAGCTCACCCAAAAACAGGGGGCAACGATCAACTGAAGCTTTCTTT.

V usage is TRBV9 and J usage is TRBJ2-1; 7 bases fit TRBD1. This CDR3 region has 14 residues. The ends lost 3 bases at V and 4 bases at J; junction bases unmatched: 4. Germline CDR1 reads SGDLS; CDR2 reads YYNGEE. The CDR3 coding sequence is TGTGCCAGCAGCGCCCGACAGGGTTACAATGAGCAGTTCTTC. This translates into CASSARQGYNEQFF.

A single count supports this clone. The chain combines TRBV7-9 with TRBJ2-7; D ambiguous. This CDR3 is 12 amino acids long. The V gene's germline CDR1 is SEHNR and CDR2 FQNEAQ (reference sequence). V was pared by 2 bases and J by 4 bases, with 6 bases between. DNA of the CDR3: TGTGCCAGCAGCTTACAGAATTACGAGCAGTACTTC. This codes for CASSLQNYEQYF.

The DNA of the CDR3 is TGTGCCAGTAGACCGGGACAGGGGCATCAGCCCCAGCATTTT. Amino acid sequence: CASRPGQGHQPQHF. This chain links TRBV19 with TRBJ1-5; TRBD1 matches at 10 bases. V trimming: 6 bases; J trimming: 5 bases; junction bases outside the gene matches: 4. The length of the CDR3 is 14 residues. The germline V gene encodes CDR1 LNHDA and CDR2 SQIVND (reference sequence).